These 30 T cell receptor beta chains originate from one sample sequenced in a study of shared clonotypes between healthy human individuals (dated by TCRdb to 2020 to 2022). The library was made by the immunoSEQ multiplex PCR assay. TCRdb obtained this table from immuneACCESS and retained in-frame rearrangements with V and J assigned. These tables miss some clones; where compared with another copy, unresolved V genes account for less than half of the shortfall, and the remainder is unexplained. The sample table shows approximately 2.4 million clones, and approximately 95% are seen once. The ten largest clones take up less than 0.15% of the sample. Material: naive CD4+ T cells sorted from blood. The cell subset or site tag for this specimen amounts to: CD45RA+ positively selected. The source is a man aged 18 to 30 in good health.

V is TRBV30 and J is TRBJ2-3, with D maybe TRBD2 (5 bases). The V end was cut by 4 bases, the J end by 1 base, with 9 bases between. The CDR3 has 13 residues. Germline lookup yields CDR1 GTSNPN and CDR2 SVGIG (reference sequence). The CDR3 DNA follows: TGTGCCTGGATCGGGCGGGGCACAGATACGCAGTATTTT. Protein: CAWIGRGTDTQYF. Full variable domain (remainder filled in from reference TRBV30 and TRBJ2-3): SQTIHQWPATLVQPVGSPLSLECTVEGTSNPNLYWYRQAAGRGLQLLFYSVGIGQISSEVPQNLSASRPQDRQFILSSKKLLLSDSGFYLCAWIGRGTDTQYFGPGTRLTVL.

A note on this clone: Other nucleotide sequences in the sample specify the same CDR3. J is TRBJ2-1 and V is TRBV28; D ambiguous. From germline, CDR1 is MDHEN and CDR2 SYDVKM. Trimming shortened V by 2 bases and J by 7 bases, and 6 bases separated the two germline ends. The CDR3 spans 12 residues. CDR3 amino acids: CASSLRVNEQFF. The CDR3 region has the DNA TGTGCCAGCAGTTTACGCGTTAATGAGCAGTTCTTC. The full variable domain, in which reference TRBV28 and TRBJ2-1 provide the parts outside the CDR3, is DVKVTQSSRYLVKRTGEKVFLECVQDMDHENMFWYRQDPGLGLRLIYFSYDVKMKEKGDIPEGYSVSREKKERFSLILESASTNQTSMYLCASSLRVNEQFFGPGTRLTVL.

V and J are TRBV2 and TRBJ1-2; D gene unclear. CDR1 is SNHLY and CDR2 is FYNNEI in the germline V gene. The CDR3 length is 14 residues. V lost 3 bases and J 3 bases, leaving 11 bases between the germline ends. The DNA of the CDR3 is TGTGCCAGCAGTGAGAGGAGGTTTGACTATGGCTACACCTTC. This codes for CASSERRFDYGYTF. The full variable domain, rest sourced from reference TRBV2 and TRBJ1-2, is EPEVTQTPSHQVTQMGQEVILRCVPISNHLYFYWYRQILGQKVEFLVSFYNNEISEKSEIFDDQFSVERPDGSNFTLKIRSTKLEDSAMYFCASSERRFDYGYTFGSGTRLTVV.

The chain uses TRBV30 and TRBJ1-1; TRBD1 might be the D (5 bases). The V gene lost 6 bases and the J gene lost 8 bases, with 19 bases spanning the gap. The CDR3 has 13 amino acids. CDR1 GTSNPN and CDR2 SVGIG come from the germline V gene (reference sequence). CDR3 nucleotide sequence: TGTGCCTGTCCCCGTGTGGGGGGGGTGGAAGCTTTCTTT. This translates into CACPRVGGVEAFF.

This chain links TRBV4-3 with TRBJ1-2; no firm D call. Germline V gene data show CDR1 as LGHNA and CDR2 as YSLEER. The V end was cut by 0 bases, the J end by 0 bases, with 11 bases between. CDR3 length: 16 residues. The CDR3, as DNA: TGCGCCAGCAGCCAAGATCCGGACGGACCTAACTATGGCTACACCTTC. Translating it yields CASSQDPDGPNYGYTF.

The sample holds a few counts of this clone. The sample has other DNA sequences that encode this CDR3 too. This sequence joins TRBV30 and TRBJ1-3, with unresolved D. The CDR3 has 12 amino acids. From germline, CDR1 is GTSNPN and CDR2 SVGIG (reference sequence). Trimming removed 0 bases at V and 4 bases at J, with 4 bases between. The CDR3 bases are TGTGCCTGGAGTGTACAAGGAAACACCATATATTTT. As protein: CAWSVQGNTIYF.

The chain uses TRBV2 and TRBJ1-2, with 10 bases lining up with TRBD1. The CDR3 totals 14 residues. Losses at the gene ends were 4 bases for V and 6 bases for J; bases not matched to a gene: 5. The germline gives CDR1 SNHLY, CDR2 FYNNEI. The CDR3 coding sequence is TGTGCCAGCAGTGGGACCGGGACAGGGGATGGCTACACCTTC. Protein: CASSGTGTGDGYTF.

This clone was recorded a few times. The chain has TRBV7-9 and TRBJ1-5, with a tentative D call TRBD1 (5 bases). Germline CDR1 is SEHNR and CDR2 is FQNEAQ (reference sequence). V lost 5 bases and J 0 bases, leaving 11 bases between the germline ends. CDR3 length equals 15 residues. The CDR3 nucleotides are TGTGCCAGCAGCAAAGCAGGGATTAGCAATCAGCCCCAGCATTTT. Translated: CASSKAGISNQPQHF.

The chain joins TRBV6-5 to TRBJ1-2; TRBD1 matches at 11 bases. The germline V gene encodes CDR1 MNHEY and CDR2 SVGAGI. The CDR3 is 12 amino acids. With V trimmed by 8 bases and J by 12 bases, 8 bases remained unmatched. The CDR3 protein is CASARTGGADTF. The CDR3 nucleotides are TGTGCCAGCGCCCGGACAGGGGGCGCCGACACCTTC.

Concerning this clone: The sample has other DNA sequences that encode this CDR3 too. V and J are TRBV5-8 and TRBJ2-1; no reliable D call. Germline V lookup: CDR1 SGHTS, CDR2 YDEGEE. The V gene lost 1 base and the J gene lost 4 bases, with 6 bases spanning the gap. The CDR3 is 13 residues long. The CDR3 DNA reads TGTGCCAGCAGCTTGTGGGGTTACAATGAGCAGTTCTTC. Its protein product is CASSLWGYNEQFF.

The chain combines TRBV5-1 with TRBJ1-1, with D hard to call. Germline CDR1 and CDR2: SGHRS and YFSETQ. CDR3 length: 14 amino acids. V lost 3 bases, J lost 3 bases, and 12 bases lay in between. The CDR3 DNA is TGCGCCAGCAGCTCGATGGTGTCTGACACTGAAGCTTTCTTT. Amino acids: CASSSMVSDTEAFF.

This clone was observed a single time. J is TRBJ2-5 and V is TRBV7-2; unclear D gene. This CDR3 has 14 amino acids. V was clipped by 5 bases and J by 3 bases, with 13 bases between them. Germline V lookup: CDR1 SGHTA, CDR2 FQGNSA. The CDR3 DNA reads as TGTGCCAGCAGCCCCGCCGGGCGCGAAGAGACCCAGTACTTC. Its translation is CASSPAGREETQYF.

The chain has TRBV10-3 and TRBJ1-5; possible D gene TRBD1, 5 bases. Germline V lookup: CDR1 ENHRY, CDR2 SYGVKD. CDR3 length: 13 amino acids. V lost 8 bases and J lost 7, with 15 bases in between. The CDR3 sequence is CAISRGLRQPQHF. Here the CDR3 DNA reads TGTGCCATCTCAAGGGGATTAAGGCAGCCCCAGCATTTT.

The chain links TRBV30 to TRBJ2-7; TRBD2 agrees at 10 bases. The CDR3 length is 16 residues. Germline values: CDR1 GTSNPN, CDR2 SVGIG (reference sequence). V shed 2 bases, J shed 2 bases, and the junction held 9 bases outside the gene matches. CDR3 nucleotide sequence: TGTGCCTGGAGTTGGGGTAGCGGGAGGAATACCTACGAGCAGTACTTC. Protein sequence: CAWSWGSGRNTYEQYF.

This chain links TRBV19 with TRBJ2-3; D might be TRBD2 (7 bases). V was pared by 3 bases and J by 3 bases, with 22 bases between. Germline CDR1 LNHDA, CDR2 SQIVND (reference sequence). The CDR3 length is 18 residues. The CDR3 here is CASSIFPTGGIRTDTQYF. CDR3 nucleotide sequence: TGTGCCAGTAGTATTTTCCCTACGGGGGGCATAAGGACAGATACGCAGTATTTT.

This clone turned up a few times. V usage is TRBV19 and J usage is TRBJ2-7; D unresolved. Trimming removed 4 bases at V and 3 bases at J, with 10 bases between. This CDR3 is 13 amino acids long. Germline CDR1 LNHDA, CDR2 SQIVND (reference sequence). CDR3 residues: CASSSRYYYEQYF. CDR3 DNA: TGTGCCAGTAGTAGCAGGTATTACTACGAGCAGTACTTC.

V gene TRBV14 combines with J gene TRBJ2-5; D is unresolved. The length of the CDR3 is 14 residues. The germline V gene encodes CDR1 SGHDN and CDR2 FVKESK. V was trimmed by 3 bases and J by 0 bases, leaving 8 bases between them. The CDR3 DNA reads as TGTGCCAGCAGCCATAGACGGAACCAAGAGACCCAGTACTTC. This encodes CASSHRRNQETQYF.

This clone was seen only a few times. The gene calls are TRBV5-1 and TRBJ1-5, with D maybe TRBD1 (5 bases). This CDR3 is built from 15 residues. Looked up from germline, CDR1 is SGHRS and CDR2 is YFSETQ. Trimming cost V 0 bases and J 2 bases, with 9 bases left between them. The CDR3 DNA follows: TGCGCCAGCAGCTTGGCCCCGACAGGCAATCAGCCCCAGCATTTT. It specifies CASSLAPTGNQPQHF.

V gene TRBV6-1 combines with J gene TRBJ2-5; TRBD1 matches at 7 bases. The CDR3 runs to 16 residues. Germline V gene data show CDR1 as MNHNS and CDR2 as SASEGT. After removal of 3 bases from V and 3 bases from J, the junction contained 10 bases not matched to a gene. The CDR3 spells CASSDPRDRGEETQYF. DNA for the CDR3: TGTGCCAGCAGTGACCCCCGGGACAGAGGAGAAGAGACCCAGTACTTC.

This sequence joins TRBV4-3 and TRBJ2-2; no clear D gene. Germline CDR1 LGHNA, CDR2 YSLEER. V was clipped by 4 bases and J by 4 bases, with 13 bases between them. This CDR3 region has 15 residues. Here the CDR3 reads CASSLAQGGTGELFF. In nucleotides, the CDR3 is TGCGCCAGCAGCCTAGCACAAGGCGGCACCGGGGAGCTGTTTTTT.

The V call is TRBV5-1, the J call TRBJ2-3; TRBD2 might be the D (6 bases). This CDR3 contains 13 residues. Trimming took 5 bases from V and 5 from J, leaving 12 bases between them. Germline CDR1 SGHRS, CDR2 YFSETQ. The CDR3 sequence is CASRMGGGDTQYF. DNA of the CDR3: TGCGCCAGCAGAATGGGGGGTGGAGATACGCAGTATTTT.

Note on this clone: The sample holds other DNA sequences that translate to the same CDR3. The chain carries TRBV7-8 and TRBJ1-2; D is possibly TRBD1 (5 bases). CDR1 is SGHVS and CDR2 is FQNEAQ in the germline V gene. There are 13 residues in the CDR3. Trimming removed 5 bases at V and 1 base at J, with 8 bases between. CDR3 nucleotide sequence: TGTGCCAGCAGCCCCGACAGTAACTATGGCTACACCTTC. This sequence encodes CASSPDSNYGYTF.

In regard to this clone: Other DNA sequences in the same sample also yield this CDR3. This chain connects TRBV7-2 to TRBJ2-5; D remains unclear. Germline V gene data show CDR1 as SGHTA and CDR2 as FQGNSA. V lost 2 bases, J lost 5 bases, and 3 bases lay in between. This CDR3 contains 11 residues. The DNA of the CDR3 is TGTGCCAGCAGCTTACAGGAGACCCAGTACTTC. The encoded protein is CASSLQETQYF.

The chain is built from TRBV11-2 and TRBJ2-7, with 8 bases aligning to TRBD1. Germline trimming cut 5 bases from V and 7 bases from J; bases unmatched to any gene: 22. Germline-derived CDR1 and CDR2 are SGHAT and FQNNGV. The CDR3 loop spans 18 amino acids. The DNA for the CDR3 is TGTGCCAGCAGCGGAAGCAGGGGGCCGGTCCCTGGGGTAATGGAGCAGTACTTC. Translating it yields CASSGSRGPVPGVMEQYF.

CDR3 sequence: CASSLGTWYNSPLHF. CDR3 DNA: TGTGCCAGCAGCTTAGGGACGTGGTATAATTCACCCCTCCACTTT. This chain joins TRBV7-2 and TRBJ1-6; D call uncertain. CDR1 and CDR2 (germline): SGHTA, FQGNSA. Trimming removed 1 base at V and 4 bases at J, with 8 bases between. CDR3 size: 15 residues.

The sample holds one count of this clone. V and J are TRBV6-1 and TRBJ2-2; a weak D match, TRBD2 (5 bases). Trimming removed 2 bases at V and 8 bases at J, with 12 bases between. Germline values: CDR1 MNHNS, CDR2 SASEGT. The CDR3 spans 14 residues. The CDR3, as DNA: TGTGCCAGCAGTGAAAGAAGGGAGCTTGGGGAGCTGTTTTTT. The encoded protein is CASSERRELGELFF.

About this clone: The sample carries other DNA sequences with the same CDR3. The chain carries TRBV6-5 and TRBJ2-7, with D unclear. Trimming took off 0 bases at V and 6 bases at J, with 6 bases between the two ends. The CDR3 is 12 residues long. The germline CDR1 and CDR2 sequences are MNHEY and SVGAGI. The CDR3 bases are TGTGCCAGCAGTTACTCGACTGGCGAGCAGTACTTC. Protein sequence: CASSYSTGEQYF.

In its sample, this clone was seen once. The rearrangement joins TRBV10-3 to TRBJ2-7; no definite D call. V lost 8 bases, J lost 3 bases, and 11 bases lay in between. Germline V gene sequence: CDR1 ENHRY, CDR2 SYGVKD. This CDR3 region has 12 residues. The CDR3 DNA is TGTGCCATCTCGCCACAGATCTACGAGCAGTACTTC. Amino acid sequence: CAISPQIYEQYF.

The rearrangement links TRBV5-4 to TRBJ2-3; the D gene is possibly TRBD2 (5 bases). Germline V CDR1 and CDR2: SGHNT, YYREEE (reference sequence). V was shortened by 4 bases and J by 2 bases, with 17 bases between the two germline ends. CDR3 length: 16 amino acids. The CDR3 DNA follows: TGTGCCAGCAGCGGCCCCCGGGCGGGTCCCACAGATACGCAGTATTTT. Translation: CASSGPRAGPTDTQYF.

The chain combines TRBV7-8 with TRBJ1-1; 9 bases align to TRBD1. The CDR3 consists of 15 residues. Trimming took 5 bases from V and 0 from J; bases not matched to a gene: 4. CDR1 and CDR2 from the germline V gene are SGHVS and FQNEAQ. The CDR3 sequence: CASSEQGALNTEAFF. The CDR3 DNA sequence: TGTGCCAGCAGCGAACAGGGGGCGTTGAACACTGAAGCTTTCTTT.